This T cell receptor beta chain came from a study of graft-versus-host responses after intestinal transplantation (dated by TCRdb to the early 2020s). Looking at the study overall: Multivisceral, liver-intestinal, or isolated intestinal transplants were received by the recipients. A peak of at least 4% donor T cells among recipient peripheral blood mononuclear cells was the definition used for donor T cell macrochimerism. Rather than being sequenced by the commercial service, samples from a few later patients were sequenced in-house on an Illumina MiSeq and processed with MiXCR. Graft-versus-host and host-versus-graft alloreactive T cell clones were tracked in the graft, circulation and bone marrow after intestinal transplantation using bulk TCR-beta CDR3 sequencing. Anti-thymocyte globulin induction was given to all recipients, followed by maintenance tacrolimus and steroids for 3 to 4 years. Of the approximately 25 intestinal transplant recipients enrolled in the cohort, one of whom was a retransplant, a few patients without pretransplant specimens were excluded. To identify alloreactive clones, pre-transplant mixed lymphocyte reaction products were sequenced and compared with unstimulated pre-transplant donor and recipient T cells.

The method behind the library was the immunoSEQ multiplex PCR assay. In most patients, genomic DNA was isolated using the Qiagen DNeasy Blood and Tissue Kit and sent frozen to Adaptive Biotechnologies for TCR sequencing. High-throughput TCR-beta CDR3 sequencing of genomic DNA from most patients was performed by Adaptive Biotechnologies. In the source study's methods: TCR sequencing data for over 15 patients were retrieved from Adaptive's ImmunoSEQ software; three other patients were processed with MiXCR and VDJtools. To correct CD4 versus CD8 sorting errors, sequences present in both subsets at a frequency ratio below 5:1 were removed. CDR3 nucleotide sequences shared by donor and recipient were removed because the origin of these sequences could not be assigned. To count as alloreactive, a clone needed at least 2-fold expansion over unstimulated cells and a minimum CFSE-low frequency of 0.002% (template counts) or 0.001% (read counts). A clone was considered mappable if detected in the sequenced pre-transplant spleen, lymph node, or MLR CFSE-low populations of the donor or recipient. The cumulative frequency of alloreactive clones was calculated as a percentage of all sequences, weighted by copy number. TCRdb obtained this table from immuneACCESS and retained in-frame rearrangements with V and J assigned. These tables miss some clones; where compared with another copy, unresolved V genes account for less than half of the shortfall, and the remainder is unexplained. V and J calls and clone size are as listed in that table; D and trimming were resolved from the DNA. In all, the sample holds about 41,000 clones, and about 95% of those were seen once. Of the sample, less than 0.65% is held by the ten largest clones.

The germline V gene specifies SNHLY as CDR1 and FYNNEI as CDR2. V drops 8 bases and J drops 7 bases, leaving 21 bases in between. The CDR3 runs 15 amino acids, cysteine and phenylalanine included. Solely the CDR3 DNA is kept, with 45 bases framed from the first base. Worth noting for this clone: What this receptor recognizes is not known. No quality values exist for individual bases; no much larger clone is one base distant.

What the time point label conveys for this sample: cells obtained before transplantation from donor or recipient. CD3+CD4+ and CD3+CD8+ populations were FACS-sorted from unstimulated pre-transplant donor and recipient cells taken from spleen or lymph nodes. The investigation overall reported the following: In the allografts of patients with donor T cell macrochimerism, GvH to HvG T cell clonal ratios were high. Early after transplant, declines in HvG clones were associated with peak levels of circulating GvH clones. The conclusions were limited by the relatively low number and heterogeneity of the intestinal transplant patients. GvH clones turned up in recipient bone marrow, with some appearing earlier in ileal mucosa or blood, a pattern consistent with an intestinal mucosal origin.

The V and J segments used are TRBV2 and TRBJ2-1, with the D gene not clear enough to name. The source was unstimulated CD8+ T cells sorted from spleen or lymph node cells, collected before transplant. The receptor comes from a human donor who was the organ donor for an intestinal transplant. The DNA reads TGTGCCAGCTCGACTGGCGTAAGTAACCCAAATGAGCAGTTCTTC. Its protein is CASSTGVSNPNEQFF.